These T cell receptor beta chains were read from a single sample in a study of neurological immune-mediated disorders. From the 5' RACE reads, TCRdb called clonotypes with MiXCR, one entry per CDR3 protein. The sample contains roughly 75,000 distinct CDR3 sequences, about 2.5% of which appear only once. The specimen was PBMCs. Every receptor here comes from a woman younger than 45 with multiple sclerosis. Both conserved end residues are part of each CDR3. The order of the fields is clone size, D gene, V gene, J gene, CDR3 DNA, CDR3 protein. D genes are given only for firm matches. Only some rows state a clone size, as once, few, many or a class for expanded clones.

many	TRBD2	TRBV11-3	TRBJ2-2	TGTGCCAGCAAGGGGACTAGCGGCATCAACACCGGGGAGCTGTTTTTT	CASKGTSGINTGELFF
many	.	TRBV6-2/TRBV6-3	TRBJ1-5	TGTGCCAGCAGTCCCTTCATGACAGGCCGGCGATCGCCCCAGCATTTT	CASSPFMTGRRSPQHF
many	.	TRBV12-3/TRBV12-4	TRBJ2-5	TGTGCCAGCAGTTTAGGAGGGGCCCACCAAGAGACCCAGTACTTC	CASSLGGAHQETQYF
many	TRBD2	TRBV7-2	TRBJ2-2	TGTGCCAGCAGCTTCGGACTAGCGTACGGGGAGCTGTTTTTT	CASSFGLAYGELFF
many	TRBD2	TRBV5-1	TRBJ2-1	TGCGCCAGCAGGACGACTAGCGGAGTCGAGCAGTTCTTC	CASRTTSGVEQFF
many	.	TRBV20-1	TRBJ2-3	TGCAGTGCTATCCGGGATTTCAGCACAGATACGCAGTATTTT	CSAIRDFSTDTQYF
many	.	TRBV15	TRBJ1-4	TGTGCCACCAGCAGAGTAAGGACAGTGGAAAAACTGTTTTTT	CATSRVRTVEKLFF
many	.	TRBV20-1	TRBJ2-3	TGCAGTGCTAGAGATTTCGCACAGGCCACAGATACGCAGTATTTT	CSARDFAQATDTQYF
many	TRBD2	TRBV3-1	TRBJ2-7	TGTGCCAGCAGCCAAGGGACTAGCGGATCGAGCTTTTACGAGCAGTACTTC	CASSQGTSGSSFYEQYF
.	TRBD1	TRBV6-6	TRBJ2-2	TGTGCCAGCAGAACAGGGGCGGCGAACACCGGGGAGCTGTTTTTT	CASRTGAANTGELFF
many	TRBD2	TRBV12-3/TRBV12-4	TRBJ2-1	TGTGCCAGCAGCGCTAGCGGGGCCTCCTACAATGAGCAGTTCTTC	CASSASGASYNEQFF
many	.	TRBV20-1	TRBJ2-7	TGCAGTGCTAGATCGGCGGGGGCTAGCGGCCCCTACGAGCAGTACTTC	CSARSAGASGPYEQYF
many	TRBD1	TRBV13	TRBJ2-2	TGTGCCAGCAGCTTAACGGACAGGGGGCATCCCGGGGAGCTGTTTTTT	CASSLTDRGHPGELFF
many	.	TRBV5-1	TRBJ2-1	TGCGCCAGCAGCTTGGGAGGAGTCTACTCCTACAATGAGCAGTTCTTC	CASSLGGVYSYNEQFF
many	.	TRBV24-1	TRBJ2-7	TGTGCCACCAGTCTTTCCGGGACCGGGGAGCAGTACTTC	CATSLSGTGEQYF
many	.	TRBV10-3	TRBJ2-3	TGTGCCATCAGAGAGACCACAGATACGCAGTATTTT	CAIRETTDTQYF
.	TRBD1	TRBV12-3/TRBV12-4	TRBJ2-7	TGTGCCAGCAGTGACGACAGGGCCAAAGCGCAGTACTTC	CASSDDRAKAQYF
many	.	TRBV12-3/TRBV12-4	TRBJ2-3	TGTGCCAGCAGTTTCGGGCGTACGCAGTATTTT	CASSFGRTQYF
many	.	TRBV5-1	TRBJ2-3	TGCGCCAGCAGCTCGGCAACAGATACGCAGTATTTT	CASSSATDTQYF
many	.	TRBV7-9	TRBJ1-6	TGTGCCAGCAGCTTAGAGAGGTCGGAGTCACCCCTCCACTTT	CASSLERSESPLHF
many	.	TRBV7-2	TRBJ2-1	TGTGCCAGCAGCGACGCCATCAATGAGCAGTTCTTC	CASSDAINEQFF
.	.	TRBV7-9	TRBJ2-1	TGTGCCAGCAGCTTACCTCTAGAGGGGGAGCAGTTCTTC	CASSLPLEGEQFF
many	TRBD2	TRBV27	TRBJ2-1	TGTGCCAGCAGTTTTTGGTCCGGGAGGGCCACGAATGAGCAGTTCTTC	CASSFWSGRATNEQFF
many	TRBD2	TRBV5-1	TRBJ2-7	TGCGCCAGCAGCTTGGTCCAGCGGGAGTCCTACGAGCAGTACTTC	CASSLVQRESYEQYF
many	.	TRBV7-2	TRBJ1-3	TGTGCCAGCAGCTTTCGGCATTCTGGAAACACCATATATTTT	CASSFRHSGNTIYF
many	TRBD1	TRBV6-5	TRBJ2-7	TGTGCCAGCAGTGAAAGGACAGGGCGTATCGCCTACGAGCAGTACTTC	CASSERTGRIAYEQYF
many	.	TRBV6-2/TRBV6-3	TRBJ2-2	TGTGCCAGCAGTTACAGGATAGACACCGGGGAGCTGTTTTTT	CASSYRIDTGELFF
many	.	TRBV3-1	TRBJ2-1	TGTGCCAGCAGCCAAGAGGCACAGTACAATGAGCAGTTCTTC	CASSQEAQYNEQFF
many	.	TRBV20-1	TRBJ1-5	TGCAGTGCTAGAGATCCACAGAAAAATCAGCCCCAGCATTTT	CSARDPQKNQPQHF
many	.	TRBV19	TRBJ2-1	TGTGCCAGTAGTATTGGGGCTTATGAGCAGTTCTTC	CASSIGAYEQFF
many	.	TRBV10-1	TRBJ2-1	TGCGCCAGCGTTAGCTATGAGCAGTTCTTC	CASVSYEQFF
many	TRBD2	TRBV20-1	TRBJ2-1	TGCAGTGCTAGAAGACCCTCGCTAGCGGGAGGGCACAATGAGCAGTTCTTC	CSARRPSLAGGHNEQFF
many	TRBD1	TRBV5-1	TRBJ2-7	TGCGCCAGCAGCTTGTCGGGACAGAGCCTCTACGAGCAGTACTTC	CASSLSGQSLYEQYF
many	.	TRBV5-1	TRBJ2-6	TGCGCCAGCAGCTCTGGTGGCCCCTCTGGGGCCAACGTCCTGACTTTC	CASSSGGPSGANVLTF
many	.	TRBV7-8	TRBJ2-3	TGTGCCAGCAGACTATCCCGCCTGGGCGGGTCTCCAGATACGCAGTATTTT	CASRLSRLGGSPDTQYF
many	.	TRBV29-1	TRBJ2-7	TGCAGCGTTGATGGTGGGTACGAGCAGTACTTC	CSVDGGYEQYF
few	.	TRBV5-1	TRBJ2-2	TGCGCCAGCAAAATCCAGGCGAACACCGGGGAGCTGTTTTTT	CASKIQANTGELFF
few	TRBD1	TRBV4-3	TRBJ1-2	TGCGCCAGCAGCCAACGACAGGGAAGTCTGGGCTACACCTTC	CASSQRQGSLGYTF
many	.	TRBV15	TRBJ1-5	TGTGCCACCAGCAGAGGGGGACGGGGAAATCAGCCCCAGCATTTT	CATSRGGRGNQPQHF
many	.	TRBV20-1	TRBJ1-6	TGCAGTGCCCCTTACGGGGTTGAAGGACCCCTCCACTTT	CSAPYGVEGPLHF
many	TRBD2	TRBV7-2	TRBJ2-1	TGTGCCAGCAGCGTACCGGGACTAGCGGGGAGTCTCGGGGAGCAGTTCTTC	CASSVPGLAGSLGEQFF
many	.	TRBV7-2	TRBJ2-3	TGTGCCAGCAGCCGACCCGGGGGCCTGGTTACGCAGTATTTT	CASSRPGGLVTQYF